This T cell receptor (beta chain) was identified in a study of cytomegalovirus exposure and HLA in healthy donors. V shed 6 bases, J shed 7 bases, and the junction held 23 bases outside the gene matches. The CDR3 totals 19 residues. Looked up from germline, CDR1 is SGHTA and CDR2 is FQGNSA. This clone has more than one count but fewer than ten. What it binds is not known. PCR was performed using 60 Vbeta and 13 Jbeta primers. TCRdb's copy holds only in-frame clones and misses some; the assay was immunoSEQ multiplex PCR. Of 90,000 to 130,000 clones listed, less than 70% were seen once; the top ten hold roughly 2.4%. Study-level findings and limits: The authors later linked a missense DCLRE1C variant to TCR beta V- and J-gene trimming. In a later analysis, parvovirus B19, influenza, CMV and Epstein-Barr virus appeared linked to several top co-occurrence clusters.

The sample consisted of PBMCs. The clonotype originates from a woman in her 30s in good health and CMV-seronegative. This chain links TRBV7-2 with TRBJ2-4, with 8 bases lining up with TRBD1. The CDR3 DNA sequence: TGTGCCAGCAGTCCATTCCCGAAGGGGCGGACAGGGACCATGAACATTCAGTACTTC. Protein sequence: CASSPFPKGRTGTMNIQYF. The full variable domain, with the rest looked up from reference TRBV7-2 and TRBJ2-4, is GAGVSQSPSNKVTEKGKDVELRCDPISGHTALYWYRQSLGQGLEFLIYFQGNSAPDKSGLPSDRFSAERTGGSVSTLTIQRTQQEDSAVYLCASSPFPKGRTGTMNIQYFGAGTRLSVL.